This T cell receptor beta chain was sequenced for a study of blood T cell repertoires in COVID-19. Study in general: From the United States, Italy and Spain came samples of acute and convalescent COVID-19. From T cells, B-cell-depleted T cells, or PBMCs came the material, which was cDNA or gDNA.

The CDR3 covers 14 residues. V lost 2 bases to trimming and J lost 3 bases; unmatched junction nucleotides: 3. The V gene's germline CDR1 is SGHRS and CDR2 YFSETQ. Under the authors' procedure: Reference gene primer amplification gave estimated nucleated cell counts. Generated by immunoSEQ multiplex PCR, the TCRdb table keeps only in-frame clones and is missing some. From that table come the V and J calls and clone size; the DNA was used to work out D and trimming. The sample lists about 160,000 clones, 90% occurring once. What was sequenced was peripheral blood. V gene TRBV5-1 combines with J gene TRBJ1-1; 8 bases match TRBD1. This TCR derives from a man between 60 and 75 years old with active or convalescent COVID-19. This CDR3 reads CASSFKTGDTEAFF. The CDR3 region has the DNA TGCGCCAGCAGCTTTAAGACAGGGGACACTGAAGCTTTCTTT.